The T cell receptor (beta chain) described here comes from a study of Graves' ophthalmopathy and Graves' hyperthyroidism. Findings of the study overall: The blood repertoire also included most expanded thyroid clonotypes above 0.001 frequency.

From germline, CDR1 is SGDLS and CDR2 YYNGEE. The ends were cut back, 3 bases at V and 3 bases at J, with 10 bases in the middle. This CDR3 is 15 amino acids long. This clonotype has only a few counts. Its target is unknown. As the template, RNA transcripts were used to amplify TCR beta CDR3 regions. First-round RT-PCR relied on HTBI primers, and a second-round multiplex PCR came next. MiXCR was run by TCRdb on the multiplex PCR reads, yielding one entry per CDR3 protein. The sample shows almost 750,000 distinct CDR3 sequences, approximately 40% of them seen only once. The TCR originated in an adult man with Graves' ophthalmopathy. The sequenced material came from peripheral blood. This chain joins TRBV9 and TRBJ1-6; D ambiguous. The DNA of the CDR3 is TGTGCCAGCAGCGGAACAGCGAGCTATAATTCACCCCTCCACTTT. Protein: CASSGTASYNSPLHF.